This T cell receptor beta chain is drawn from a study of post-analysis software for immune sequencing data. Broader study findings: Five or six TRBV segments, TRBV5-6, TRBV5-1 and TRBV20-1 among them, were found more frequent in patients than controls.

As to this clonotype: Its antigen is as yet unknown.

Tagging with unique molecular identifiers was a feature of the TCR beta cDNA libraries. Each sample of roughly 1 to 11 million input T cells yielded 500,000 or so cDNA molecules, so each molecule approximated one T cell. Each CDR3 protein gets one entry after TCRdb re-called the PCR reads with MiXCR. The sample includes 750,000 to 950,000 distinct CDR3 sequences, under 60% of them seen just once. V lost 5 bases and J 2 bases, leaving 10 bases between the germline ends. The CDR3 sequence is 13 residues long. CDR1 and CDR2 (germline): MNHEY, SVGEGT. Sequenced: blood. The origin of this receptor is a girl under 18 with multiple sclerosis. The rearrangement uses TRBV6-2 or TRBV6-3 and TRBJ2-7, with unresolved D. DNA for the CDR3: TGTGCCAGCAGTCCCCCCCTACCCTACGAGCAGTACTTC. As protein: CASSPPLPYEQYF.